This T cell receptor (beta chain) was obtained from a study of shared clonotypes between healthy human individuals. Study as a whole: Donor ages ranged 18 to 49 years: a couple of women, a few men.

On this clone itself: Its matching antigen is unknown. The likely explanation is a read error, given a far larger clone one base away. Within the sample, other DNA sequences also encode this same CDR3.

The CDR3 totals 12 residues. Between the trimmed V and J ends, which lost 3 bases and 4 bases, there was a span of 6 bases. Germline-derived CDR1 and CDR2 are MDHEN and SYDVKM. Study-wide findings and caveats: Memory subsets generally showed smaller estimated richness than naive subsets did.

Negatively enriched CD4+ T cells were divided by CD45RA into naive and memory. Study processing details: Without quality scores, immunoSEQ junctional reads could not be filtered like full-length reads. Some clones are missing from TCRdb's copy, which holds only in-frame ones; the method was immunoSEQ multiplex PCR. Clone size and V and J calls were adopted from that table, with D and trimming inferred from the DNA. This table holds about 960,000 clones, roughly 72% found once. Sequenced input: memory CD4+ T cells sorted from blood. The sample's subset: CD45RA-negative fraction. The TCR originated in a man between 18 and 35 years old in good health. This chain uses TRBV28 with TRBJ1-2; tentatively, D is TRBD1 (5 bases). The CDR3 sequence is CASSFGGYGYTF. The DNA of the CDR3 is TGTGCCAGCAGTTTCGGGGGCTATGGCTACACCTTC.